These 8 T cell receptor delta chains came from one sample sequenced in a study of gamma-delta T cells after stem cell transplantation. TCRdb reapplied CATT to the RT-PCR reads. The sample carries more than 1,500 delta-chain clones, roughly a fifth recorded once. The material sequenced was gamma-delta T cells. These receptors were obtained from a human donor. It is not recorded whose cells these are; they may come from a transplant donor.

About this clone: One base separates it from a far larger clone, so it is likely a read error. The CDR3: CACDTMGMHTTDNGKLIF. CDR3 bases: TGTGCCTGTGACACCATGGGGATGCATACCACAGATAACGGTAAACTCATCTTT. This chain uses TRDV2 with TRDJ1; tentative D call: TRDD3 (6 bases). This CDR3 region has 18 residues. CDR1 GEAIGNYY and CDR2 EKD come from the germline V gene. Trimming took off 0 bases at V and 7 bases at J, with 26 bases between the two ends.

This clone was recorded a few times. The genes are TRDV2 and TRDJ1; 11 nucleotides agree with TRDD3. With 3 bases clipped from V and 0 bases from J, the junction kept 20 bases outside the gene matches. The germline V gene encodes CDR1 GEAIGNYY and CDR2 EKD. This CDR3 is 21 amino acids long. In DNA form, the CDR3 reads TGTGCCTGTGACCACGTCGGGAACATGGGGGATACGACCCCAAACACCGATAAACTCATCTTT. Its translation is CACDHVGNMGDTTPNTDKLIF.

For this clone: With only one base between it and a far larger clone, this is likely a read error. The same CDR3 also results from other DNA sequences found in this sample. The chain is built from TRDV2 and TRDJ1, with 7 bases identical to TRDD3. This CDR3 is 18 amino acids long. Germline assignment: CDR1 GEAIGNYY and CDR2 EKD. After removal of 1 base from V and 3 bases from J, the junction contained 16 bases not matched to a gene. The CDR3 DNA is TGTGCCTGTGACACTCTTACCGGGGGATCTGAATTCGCCGATAAACTCATCTTT. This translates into CACDTLTGGSEFADKLIF.

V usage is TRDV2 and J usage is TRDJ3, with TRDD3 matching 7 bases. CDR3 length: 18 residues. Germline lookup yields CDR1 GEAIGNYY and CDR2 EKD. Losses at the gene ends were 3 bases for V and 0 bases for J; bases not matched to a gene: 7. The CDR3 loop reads CACDPTGASSWDTRQMFF. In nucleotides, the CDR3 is TGTGCCTGTGACCCTACTGGGGCAAGCTCCTGGGACACCCGACAGATGTTTTTC.

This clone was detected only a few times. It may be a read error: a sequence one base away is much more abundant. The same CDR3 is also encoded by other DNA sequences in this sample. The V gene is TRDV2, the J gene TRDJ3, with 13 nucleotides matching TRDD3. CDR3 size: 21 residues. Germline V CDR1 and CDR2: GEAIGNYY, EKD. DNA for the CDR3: TGTGCCTGTGACAAAGTACTGGGGGATACGCAAAGCTCCTGGGACACCCGACAGATGTTCTTC. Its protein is CACDKVLGDTQSSWDTRQMFF.

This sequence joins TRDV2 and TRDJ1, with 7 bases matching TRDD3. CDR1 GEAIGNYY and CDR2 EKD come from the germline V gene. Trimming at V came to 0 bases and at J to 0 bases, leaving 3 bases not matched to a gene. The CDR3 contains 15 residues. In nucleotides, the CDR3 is TGTGCCTGTGACACCGTTGGGGGACACACCGATAAACTCATCTTT. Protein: CACDTVGGHTDKLIF.

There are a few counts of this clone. The chain's CDR3 is CACDPIEGDTDKLIF. Written as DNA, the CDR3 is TGTGCCTGTGACCCTATTGAGGGGGACACCGATAAACTCATCTTT. The genes are TRDV2 and TRDJ1, with a tentative D call TRDD3 (5 bases). The CDR3 has 15 amino acids. Germline V lookup: CDR1 GEAIGNYY, CDR2 EKD. V was pared by 3 bases and J by 0 bases, with 13 bases between.

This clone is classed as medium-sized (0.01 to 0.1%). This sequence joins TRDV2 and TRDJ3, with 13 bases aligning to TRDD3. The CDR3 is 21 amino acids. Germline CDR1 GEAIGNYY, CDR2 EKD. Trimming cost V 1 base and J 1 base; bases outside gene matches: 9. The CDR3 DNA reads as TGTGCCTGTGACACAGGACTGGGGGATACGCGTTATTCCTGGGACACCCGACAGATGTTTTTC. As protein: CACDTGLGDTRYSWDTRQMFF.